This TCR beta chain was identified during a study of Ad26.COV2.S vaccination and SARS-CoV-2 variants. Regarding treatment: roughly 19 received Ad26.COV2.S at low or high dose, single or two shots; several received placebo; per-sample allocation not given. Collection of the samples took place on day 63 after the first injection of vaccine or placebo. Recruitment in Boston yielded a donor of adult age, 18-55 years. The protocol was immunoSEQ multiplex PCR, while the TCRdb copy is restricted to in-frame clones and leaves out a portion. This sample has a few hundred thousand clones, with over 80% found just once. This clone was found once. The antigen remains undetermined. General observations from the study: Placebo recipients showed lower spike-specific TCR breadth than vaccinees.

CDR3 length: 11 residues. CDR1 and CDR2 (germline): MNHEY, SVGEGT. Trimming cost V 0 bases and J 4 bases, with 0 bases left between them. The V gene is TRBV6-2 or TRBV6-3, the J gene TRBJ2-5; D not certain. The sample here was peripheral blood, taken in a trial of Ad26.COV2.S vaccine versus placebo. The source is a person between 18 and 59 years old who received the Ad26.COV2.S COVID-19 vaccine or a placebo. In DNA form, the CDR3 reads TGTGCCAGCAGTTACTCAGAGACCCAGTACTTC. This encodes CASSYSETQYF.